This T cell receptor (beta chain) appears in the sequencing data of a study of T cell responses to AZD1222 COVID-19 vaccine. Study-wide results and caveats: No repertoire was sampled before or during the peak T cell response, only after it. Compared with day 0, the breadth and depth of the Spike-specific TCR repertoire rose significantly after two doses of AZD1222. Regions left unmutated in variants are reportedly the target of nearly half of spike-specific TCRs.

Data came from immunoSEQ multiplex PCR; TCRdb stores just in-frame clones and leaves some out. The data contain 80,000 to 90,000 clones, roughly 90% of them singletons. Only one count was recorded for this clone. Its target is unknown. This sample comprised peripheral blood, obtained on day 0 of AZD1222 vaccination. The TCR was taken from an adult in good health.

The CDR3 sequence is CSASEGTGASPTDTQYF. The CDR3 nucleotides read TGCAGTGCTAGTGAAGGGACGGGGGCCTCCCCCACAGATACGCAGTATTTT. The genes are TRBV20-1 and TRBJ2-3, with D possibly being TRBD1 or TRBD2 (6 bases each). The CDR3 is made up of 17 amino acids. CDR1 and CDR2 (germline): DFQATT, SNEGSKA (reference sequence). With 3 bases removed from V and 2 bases from J, the gap between germline ends came to 21 bases.